These 9 T cell receptor beta chains originate from one sample sequenced in a study of control samples from healthy donors and cancer patients. Measured with immunoSEQ multiplex PCR; TCRdb has only the in-frame clones, and not every one. The sample contains roughly 89,000 clones, roughly nine tenths of which appear only once. Sample: blood. These receptors were taken from a man between 50 and 59 years old in good health.

This clone was recorded once. The chain has TRBV2 and TRBJ2-7; tentatively, D is TRBD2 (5 bases). Trimming took off 8 bases at V and 2 bases at J, with 13 bases between the two ends. The germline CDR1 and CDR2 sequences are SNHLY and FYNNEI. The CDR3 totals 13 residues. The CDR3 here is CASGLSVPYEQYF. The CDR3 DNA reads as TGTGCCAGCGGACTCTCGGTTCCCTACGAGCAGTACTTC.

The chain combines TRBV5-4 with TRBJ1-2; 10 bases agree with TRBD1. The CDR3 contains 13 residues. V shed 4 bases and J 6 bases; nucleotides not matched to a gene: 3. Germline values: CDR1 SGHNT, CDR2 YYREEE (reference sequence). DNA for the CDR3: TGTGCCAGCAGCCCGACAGGGGGCGATGGCTACACCTTC. Amino acids: CASSPTGGDGYTF.

The rearrangement links TRBV19 to TRBJ1-1; D unclear. The CDR3 has 14 residues. From germline, CDR1 is LNHDA and CDR2 SQIVND (reference sequence). V lost 5 bases and J 5 bases, leaving 15 bases between the germline ends. CDR3 DNA sequence: TGTGCCAGTAGTGGGCCCCTGTGGGGTACTGAAGCTTTCTTT. Amino acid sequence: CASSGPLWGTEAFF. The entire variable domain, with the rest obtained from reference TRBV19 and TRBJ1-1, is as follows: DGGITQSPKYLFRKEGQNVTLSCEQNLNHDAMYWYRQDPGQGLRLIYYSQIVNDFQKGDIAEGYSVSREKKESFPLTVTSAQKNPTAFYLCASSGPLWGTEAFFGQGTRLTVV.

This chain connects TRBV19 to TRBJ1-2; possible D gene TRBD1, 5 bases. CDR1 LNHDA and CDR2 SQIVND come from the germline V gene (reference sequence). The germline V and J ends were trimmed by 4 bases and 7 bases, with 13 bases remaining between them. The CDR3 loop spans 13 amino acids. In DNA, the CDR3 is TGTGCCAGTAGTAGTCAGGGCGCTGTTGGCTACACCTTC. Its protein product is CASSSQGAVGYTF.

The V call is TRBV11-2, the J call TRBJ2-5; D remains unclear. The germline CDR1 and CDR2 sequences are SGHAT and FQNNGV. There are 14 residues in the CDR3. Between the trimmed V and J ends, which lost 0 bases and 1 base, there was a span of 6 bases. The CDR3 sequence: CASSLEPLQETQYF. The DNA of the CDR3 is TGTGCCAGCAGCTTAGAACCGCTCCAAGAGACCCAGTACTTC.

This rearrangement joins TRBV5-1 to TRBJ2-1; D call uncertain. V lost 0 bases and J lost 6, with 7 bases in between. CDR3 length: 13 amino acids. Germline V lookup: CDR1 SGHRS, CDR2 YFSETQ. The CDR3 DNA is TGCGCCAGCAGCTTGGGGACCGTCAATGAGCAGTTCTTC. This codes for CASSLGTVNEQFF.

The rearrangement uses TRBV11-2 and TRBJ2-1; D is possibly TRBD2 (6 bases). The CDR3 runs 17 residues. CDR1 and CDR2 from the germline V gene are SGHAT and FQNNGV. V was clipped by 1 base and J by 4 bases, with 17 bases between them. CDR3 bases: TGTGCCAGCAGCTTAGTTCAGGCGGGGAAAAGATACAATGAGCAGTTCTTC. Protein product: CASSLVQAGKRYNEQFF.

This chain joins TRBV2 and TRBJ1-5; weak D call: TRBD1 (5 bases). Germline CDR1 and CDR2: SNHLY and FYNNEI. Trimming stripped 6 bases from V and 0 bases from J, with 12 bases between. This CDR3 region has 15 residues. The DNA of the CDR3 is TGTGCCAGCAGGGGCAGGGCTTATAGCAATCAGCCCCAGCATTTT. It specifies CASRGRAYSNQPQHF.

The V and J genes are TRBV6-5 and TRBJ1-4; no firm D call. The CDR3 sequence is 14 residues long. Germline V lookup: CDR1 MNHEY, CDR2 SVGAGI. V was shortened by 5 bases and J by 4 bases, with 11 bases between the two germline ends. The CDR3, as DNA: TGTGCCAGCAGTCCCCCTGGCTTTAATGAAAAACTGTTTTTT. It yields the protein CASSPPGFNEKLFF.